Shown below are 29 T cell receptor beta chains from a single sample sequenced in a study of blood T cell repertoires in COVID-19. Libraries were prepared by immunoSEQ multiplex PCR; TCRdb keeps only in-frame clonotypes and omits some of them. The data show about 270,000 clones, around nine tenths seen once. Sequences were obtained from peripheral blood. The source of these receptors is a man aged 40-55 years who had recovered from COVID-19.

V is TRBV7-2 and J is TRBJ2-7, with D perhaps matching TRBD2 (5 bases). V dropped 4 bases and J dropped 5 bases, with 6 bases sitting between them. Germline lookup yields CDR1 SGHTA and CDR2 FQGNSA. The CDR3 loop spans 11 amino acids. CDR3 loop: CASSSGDEQYF. The CDR3 DNA is TGTGCCAGCAGCTCCGGGGACGAGCAGTACTTC.

The V gene is TRBV3-1 (or the pseudogene TRBV3-2), the J gene TRBJ2-7, with 7 bases identical to TRBD2. After removal of 1 base from V and 4 bases from J, the junction contained 1 base not matched to a gene. Looked up from germline, CDR1 is LGHDT and CDR2 is YNNKEL (reference sequence). The CDR3 covers 13 residues. This chain's CDR3 is CASSQGGGYEQYF. Written as DNA, the CDR3 is TGTGCCAGCAGCCAAGGGGGGGGATACGAGCAGTACTTC.

The chain joins TRBV4-2 to TRBJ2-1; 10 bases map to TRBD2. There are 15 residues in the CDR3. Germline V gene lookup returns CDR1 LGHNA and CDR2 YNFKEQ. The trim removed 4 bases at V and 4 bases at J, leaving 4 bases unmatched. CDR3 in DNA: TGTGCCAGCAGCCCAGGGACTAGCGCGTACAATGAGCAGTTCTTC. It specifies CASSPGTSAYNEQFF.

The chain combines TRBV29-1 with TRBJ1-1; 9 bases agree with TRBD1. The germline V gene encodes CDR1 SQVTM and CDR2 ANQGSEA. The CDR3 is made up of 14 amino acids. V lost 7 bases, J lost 5 bases, and 11 bases stayed unmatched. DNA for the CDR3: TGCAGCGCCGGGACAGGGACGGGGTGGACTGAAGCTTTCTTT. This encodes CSAGTGTGWTEAFF.

This clone was observed a single time. The genes are TRBV30 and TRBJ2-5; 8 bases are a match to TRBD2. V shed 4 bases, J shed 4 bases, and the junction held 8 bases outside the gene matches. CDR1 and CDR2 (germline): GTSNPN, SVGIG (reference sequence). The CDR3 contains 14 residues. The CDR3 bases are TGTGCCTGGAACACCCCCGGGGGGGTAGAGACCCAGTACTTC. Its translation is CAWNTPGGVETQYF.

The CDR3 coding sequence is TGTGCCAGCAGCATGAGACAGGTTAGCGAGCAGTACTTC. Protein sequence: CASSMRQVSEQYF. The chain has TRBV7-2 and TRBJ2-7; D is possibly TRBD1 (6 bases). The CDR3 loop spans 13 amino acids. Trimming removed 5 bases at V and 6 bases at J, with 14 bases between. Germline V CDR1 and CDR2: SGHTA, FQGNSA.

The chain couples TRBV3-1 (or the pseudogene TRBV3-2) to TRBJ1-2; D ambiguous. This CDR3 comprises 16 residues. The ends were cut back, 4 bases at V and 3 bases at J, with 18 bases in the middle. Looked up from germline, CDR1 is LGHDT and CDR2 is YNNKEL (reference sequence). The CDR3 here is CASSLMRPFGDYGYTF. CDR3 sequence (DNA): TGTGCCAGCAGCCTCATGAGACCCTTCGGGGACTATGGCTACACCTTC.

The gene calls are TRBV27 and TRBJ1-1, with D possibly TRBD1 on 6 matching bases. Trimming took off 6 bases at V and 8 bases at J, with 19 bases between the two ends. CDR1 is MNHEY and CDR2 is SMNVEV in the germline V gene (reference sequence). The CDR3 has 14 residues. CDR3 in DNA: TGTGCCAGCAGACCCATGCCAGGGGAACGGGAAGCTTTCTTT. It encodes CASRPMPGEREAFF.

The chain links TRBV6-5 to TRBJ2-7; 9 bases match TRBD1. CDR1 and CDR2 (germline): MNHEY, SVGAGI. This CDR3 has 13 amino acids. V lost 7 bases to trimming and J lost 3 bases; unmatched junction nucleotides: 4. This chain's CDR3 is CASKEGQGYEQYF. CDR3 DNA: TGTGCCAGCAAGGAGGGACAGGGCTACGAGCAGTACTTC.

The chain couples TRBV6-6 to TRBJ2-7; 8 bases map to TRBD2. V was clipped by 2 bases and J by 2 bases; unmatched bases: 8. The germline gives CDR1 MNHNY, CDR2 SVGAGI (reference sequence). The CDR3 runs 16 residues. CDR3 nucleotides: TGTGCCAGCAGTTACGGGCTAGCGGGTCATGCCTACGAGCAGTACTTC. Amino acid sequence: CASSYGLAGHAYEQYF.

The chain is built from TRBV4-1 and TRBJ1-1; D perhaps matches TRBD1 (5 bases). The CDR3 contains 14 residues. In germline, CDR1 is MGHRA, CDR2 YSYEKL. Deletions cut 1 base from V and 3 bases from J, with 9 bases between. The CDR3 here is CASSQGTGDTEAFF. The CDR3 DNA sequence: TGCGCCAGCAGCCAAGGAACGGGGGACACTGAAGCTTTCTTT.

The J gene is TRBJ2-7, the V gene TRBV4-3; possible D gene TRBD2, 7 bases. Trimming left V 3 bases short and J 0 bases short, with 15 bases between. CDR3 length equals 16 residues. The germline V gene has CDR1 LGHNA and CDR2 YSLEER. CDR3 DNA sequence: TGCGCCAGCAGCCAGGCTCTAGCGGACAGCTCCTACGAGCAGTACTTC. Its protein product is CASSQALADSSYEQYF.

J is TRBJ1-2 and V is TRBV5-1, with D unclear. Germline CDR1 SGHRS, CDR2 YFSETQ. The CDR3 is made up of 13 amino acids. Trimming removed 2 bases from V and 4 bases from J, with 9 bases in between. In DNA, the CDR3 is TGCGCCAGCAGCTTCCGGGTCTCCTATGGCTACACCTTC. Protein: CASSFRVSYGYTF.

This clone was seen more than once but under ten times. The chain employs TRBV25-1 and TRBJ2-1; D remains unclear. Per the germline V gene, CDR1 is MGHDK and CDR2 is SYGVNS. V dropped 1 base and J dropped 3 bases, with 7 bases sitting between them. The CDR3 is 14 amino acids. CDR3 in amino acids: CASSELGLYNEQFF. CDR3 DNA sequence: TGTGCCAGCAGTGAATTGGGCCTCTACAATGAGCAGTTCTTC.

The chain links TRBV7-9 to TRBJ2-2, with 8 bases identical to TRBD1. Trimming at V came to 3 bases and at J to 6 bases, leaving 9 bases not matched to a gene. This CDR3 comprises 16 residues. CDR1 is SEHNR, CDR2 FQNEAQ, per germline (reference sequence). Here the CDR3 reads CASSFDRGGGAGELFF. The CDR3 DNA sequence: TGTGCCAGCAGCTTTGACAGGGGAGGAGGTGCCGGGGAGCTGTTTTTT. The entire variable domain, with the rest obtained from reference TRBV7-9 and TRBJ2-2, is as follows: DTGVSQNPRHKITKRGQNVTFRCDPISEHNRLYWYRQTLGQGPEFLTYFQNEAQLEKSRLLSDRFSAERPKGSFSTLEIQRTEQGDSAMYLCASSFDRGGGAGELFFGEGSRLTVL.

The chain uses TRBV4-2 and TRBJ1-2; D not resolved. The CDR3 extends over 15 amino acids. V was shortened by 1 base and J by 4 bases, with 13 bases between the two germline ends. Germline lookup yields CDR1 LGHNA and CDR2 YNFKEQ. The CDR3 region is CASSQAAQISYGYTF. The CDR3 DNA follows: TGTGCCAGCAGCCAAGCTGCCCAGATAAGCTATGGCTACACCTTC.

This sequence joins TRBV28 and TRBJ2-5, with 10 bases aligning to TRBD2. CDR1 MDHEN and CDR2 SYDVKM come from the germline V gene. CDR3 length: 15 residues. V lost 2 bases to trimming and J lost 5 bases; unmatched junction nucleotides: 5. The CDR3 spells CASSLTSGMGETQYF. CDR3 in DNA: TGTGCCAGCAGTTTAACTAGCGGGATGGGGGAGACCCAGTACTTC.

A note on this clone: The sample contains more than one DNA sequence encoding this CDR3. J is TRBJ2-2 and V is TRBV27; D gene ambiguous. This CDR3 has 13 amino acids. V gave up 4 bases and J gave up 4 bases, with 7 bases separating them. Germline-derived CDR1 and CDR2 are MNHEY and SMNVEV (reference sequence). CDR3 in amino acids: CASSSSGTGELFF. Written as DNA, the CDR3 is TGTGCCAGCAGTTCCTCGGGCACCGGGGAGCTGTTTTTT.

CDR3 sequence: CASTLVGGGGYTF. CDR3 DNA: TGTGCCAGCACCCTAGTCGGGGGAGGTGGCTACACCTTC. The chain joins TRBV2 to TRBJ1-2, with D perhaps matching TRBD1 (5 bases). The germline gives CDR1 SNHLY, CDR2 FYNNEI. Trimming took 7 bases from V and 7 from J, leaving 16 bases between them. This CDR3 is 13 amino acids long.

The V gene is TRBV3-1 (or the pseudogene TRBV3-2), the J gene TRBJ1-4, with D maybe TRBD1 (6 bases). The CDR3 spans 17 residues. The germline CDR1 and CDR2 sequences are LGHDT and YNNKEL (reference sequence). Trimming removed 3 bases at V and 7 bases at J, with 21 bases between. The CDR3 here is CASSHLTRGGPGEKLFF. The CDR3 DNA reads TGTGCCAGCAGCCACTTGACCCGCGGGGGGCCGGGTGAAAAACTGTTTTTT.

This clone was counted once. The chain employs TRBV6-4 and TRBJ2-3, with TRBD2 as a possible D gene (7 bases). Germline loops: CDR1 MRHNA, CDR2 SNTAGT. The length of the CDR3 is 17 residues. Trimming left V 0 bases short and J 2 bases short, with 15 bases between. The CDR3 DNA reads as TGTGCCAGCAGTGACTCATGGGGGGGGCCGAACACAGATACGCAGTATTTT. It encodes CASSDSWGGPNTDTQYF.

The chain recombines TRBV5-4 with TRBJ2-1, with TRBD2 matching over 7 bases. The J segment lost 13 bases and the V segment lost 4 bases, leaving 17 bases of the junction unmatched. CDR1 and CDR2 from the germline V gene are SGHNT and YYREEE (reference sequence). The CDR3 is 15 amino acids. Here the CDR3 reads CASSPVGEGPHNQFF. The CDR3 region has the DNA TGTGCCAGCAGCCCCGTGGGGGAGGGTCCCCATAATCAGTTCTTC.

The genes are TRBV11-3 and TRBJ2-1, with 7 bases that match TRBD1. This CDR3 has 16 residues. The germline CDR1 and CDR2 sequences are SGHNT and YENEEA. Unmatched junction bases numbered 14, after V lost 5 bases and J lost 7 bases. The CDR3 reads CASSPGGTRGQNEQFF. The CDR3 nucleotides read TGTGCCAGCAGCCCGGGCGGTACTAGGGGGCAAAATGAGCAGTTCTTC. The whole variable domain, remainder taken from reference TRBV11-3 and TRBJ2-1, is EAGVVQSPRYKIIEKKQPVAFWCNPISGHNTLYWYLQNLGQGPELLIRYENEEAVDDSQLPKDRFSAERLKGVDSTLKIQPAELGDSAVYLCASSPGGTRGQNEQFFGPGTRLTVL.

The V call is TRBV12-3 or TRBV12-4, the J call TRBJ2-7, with D tentatively TRBD1 (6 bases). The V and J ends lost 6 bases and 6 bases respectively, with 12 bases between them. The CDR3 sequence is 12 residues long. CDR3 region: CASSAWGREQYF. In DNA form, the CDR3 reads TGTGCCAGCAGCGCCTGGGGGCGCGAGCAGTACTTC.

This chain uses TRBV19 with TRBJ2-5; 8 bases are shared with TRBD1. Germline V gives CDR1 LNHDA, CDR2 SQIVND (reference sequence). The CDR3 is made up of 16 amino acids. V was clipped by 10 bases and J by 5 bases; unmatched bases: 18. As DNA, the CDR3 is TGTGCCACCGGGCCCCGGGACAGGCCGGCGTTGGAGACCCAGTACTTC. Amino acids: CATGPRDRPALETQYF.

The V call is TRBV19, the J call TRBJ1-2, with a tentative D call TRBD1 (6 bases). Germline loops: CDR1 LNHDA, CDR2 SQIVND (reference sequence). This CDR3 is 15 amino acids long. The CDR3 region is CASDGGASGNYGYTF. Here the CDR3 DNA reads TGTGCAAGCGACGGGGGGGCGAGTGGTAACTATGGCTACACCTTC.

The chain links TRBV2 to TRBJ2-3; 13 nucleotides match TRBD2. CDR3 length: 14 residues. V shed 10 bases and J 11 bases; nucleotides not matched to a gene: 12. The germline V gene has CDR1 SNHLY and CDR2 FYNNEI. The CDR3 is CAIPGTSGNLRQYF. In DNA form, the CDR3 reads TGTGCCATCCCAGGGACTAGCGGGAACTTGAGGCAGTATTTT.

This clone was observed a few times. CDR3 in DNA: TGTGCCAGCAGTGTCGGGGGTTACTCTGGAAACACCATATATTTT. Translating it yields CASSVGGYSGNTIYF. V gene TRBV2 combines with J gene TRBJ1-3; D may be TRBD1 (5 bases). The V end lost 4 bases, the J end lost 0 bases, and 10 bases lay between the germline ends. The CDR3 runs to 15 residues. CDR1 is SNHLY, CDR2 FYNNEI, per germline.

The chain is built from TRBV6-2 or TRBV6-3 and TRBJ1-1; 8 nucleotides agree with TRBD1. The junction had 13 bases not matched to a gene; V was cut back by 2 bases and J by 2 bases. Germline CDR1 is MNHEY and CDR2 is SVGEGT. CDR3 length equals 18 residues. CDR3 amino acids: CASSYPVPGQVGNTEAFF. The CDR3 DNA is TGTGCCAGCAGTTACCCGGTCCCGGGACAGGTCGGAAACACTGAAGCTTTCTTT.